The 14 T cell receptor beta chains in this list originate from one sample, sequenced in a study of regulatory T cells in long-lasting Graves disease. Construction of the TCR beta libraries employed iRepertoire HTBI primers in conjunction with Arm-PCR of CDR3 regions. Via MiXCR, TCRdb re-called the multiplex PCR reads, giving one row per CDR3 protein. In the table there are about 530,000 distinct CDR3 sequences, about 15% of which are singletons. The time point was: newly diagnosed GD, antithyroid drugs for less than 3 months. After RNA was extracted from PBMCs, the TCR library was made from it. These data were also reused for a study on T cells in Graves' hyperthyroidism and ophthalmopathy.

This sample comprised peripheral blood mononuclear cells (PBMCs), obtained at new diagnosis, from a patient treated with antithyroid drugs. The receptor set was obtained from a woman aged 35-65 years with Graves disease.

This clonotype was detected many times. The chain has TRBV2 and TRBJ2-1; 10 bases align to TRBD2. J was trimmed by 3 bases and V by 10 bases; bases with no gene match: 3. Germline lookup yields CDR1 SNHLY and CDR2 FYNNEI. This CDR3 is built from 13 residues. The CDR3 DNA reads TGTGCCATAGCGGGGGGCCTCTACAATGAGCAGTTCTTC. Protein sequence: CAIAGGLYNEQFF.

This clonotype was picked up many times. V is TRBV20-1 and J is TRBJ2-7; weak D call: TRBD1 (5 bases). Germline V gene sequence: CDR1 DFQATT, CDR2 SNEGSKA (reference sequence). The CDR3 consists of 13 residues. With 5 bases removed from V and 0 bases from J, the gap between germline ends came to 11 bases. The CDR3 coding sequence is TGCAGTGCTGCCACAGGTCTCTCCTACGAGCAGTACTTC. Translating gives CSAATGLSYEQYF.

Comments on this clonotype: This likely reflects a read error, since a far larger clone is one base away. The rearrangement uses TRBV28 and TRBJ2-1, with D perhaps matching TRBD1 (5 bases). Germline assignment: CDR1 MDHEN and CDR2 SYDVKM. V was pared by 5 bases and J by 10 bases, with 18 bases between. The CDR3 is made up of 14 amino acids. CDR3: CASSIAGIPSEQFF. CDR3 coding DNA: TGTGCCAGCAGTATAGCAGGGATCCCATCCGAGCAGTTCTTC. Supplemented by reference TRBV28 and TRBJ2-1, the full variable domain reads DVKVTQSSRYLVKRTGEKVFLECVQDMDHENMFWYRQDPGLGLRLIYFSYDVKMKEKGDIPEGYSVSREKKERFSLILESASTNQTSMYLCASSIAGIPSEQFFGPGTRLTVL.

In this sample, this clonotype turned up a few times. Possible read error: a much larger clone is one base away. This chain links TRBV12-3 or TRBV12-4 with TRBJ2-5; 11 bases line up with TRBD2. The CDR3 contains 15 residues. With V trimmed by 6 bases and J by 11 bases, 14 bases remained unmatched. The CDR3 sequence is CASSISGGADNEQYF. The CDR3 bases are TGTGCCAGCAGCATTAGCGGGGGGGCGGACAATGAGCAGTACTTC.

This clonotype was observed many times. This chain joins TRBV5-1 and TRBJ1-1; 11 bases agree with TRBD1. CDR3 length equals 15 residues. Unmatched junction bases numbered 8, after V lost 5 bases and J lost 5 bases. Germline values: CDR1 SGHRS, CDR2 YFSETQ. The CDR3 nucleotides read TGCGCCAGCAGGGGACAGGGGGTTCCTTTAACTGAAGCTTTCTTT. This sequence encodes CASRGQGVPLTEAFF. The variable domain in full, completed from reference TRBV5-1 and TRBJ1-1, reads KAGVTQTPRYLIKTRGQQVTLSCSPISGHRSVSWYQQTPGQGLQFLFEYFSETQRNKGNFPGRFSGRQFSNSRSEMNVSTLELGDSALYLCASRGQGVPLTEAFFGQGTRLTVV.

This clonotype has ten or more counts. The V and J genes are TRBV11-2 and TRBJ1-3; 8 nucleotides align to TRBD1. Looked up from germline, CDR1 is SGHAT and CDR2 is FQNNGV. The trim removed 4 bases at V and 0 bases at J, leaving 5 bases unmatched. The CDR3 sequence is 16 residues long. The CDR3 spells CASSSSDRGSGNTIYF. The CDR3 nucleotides read TGTGCCAGCAGCTCGTCAGACAGGGGCTCTGGAAACACCATATATTTT.

As to this clonotype: Possible read error: a much larger clone is one base away. This rearrangement joins TRBV5-6 to TRBJ1-1; D remains ambiguous. V gave up 5 bases and J gave up 1 base, with 12 bases separating them. CDR3 size: 14 residues. Germline CDR1 reads SGHDT; CDR2 reads YYEEEE. The CDR3: CASSLRLTNTEAFF. CDR3 in DNA: TGTGCCAGCAGTCTCAGACTGACGAACACTGAAGCTTTCTTT.

Only a few counts were recorded for this clonotype. This chain connects TRBV20-1 to TRBJ2-7; 9 bases align to TRBD1. The germline CDR1 and CDR2 sequences are DFQATT and SNEGSKA (reference sequence). Trimming cost V 0 bases and J 4 bases; bases outside gene matches: 7. CDR3 size: 15 residues. In DNA form, the CDR3 reads TGCAGTGCTAGAGATTTAACAGGGGGCGGTTACGAGCAGTACTTC. Its translation is CSARDLTGGGYEQYF.

This clonotype came up a few times. The V and J genes are TRBV20-1 and TRBJ1-1; maybe TRBD1 (6 bases). This CDR3 spans 14 amino acids. Germline V lookup: CDR1 DFQATT, CDR2 SNEGSKA (reference sequence). Trimming took off 4 bases at V and 1 base at J, with 13 bases between the two ends. CDR3 sequence: CSATPGHANTEAFF. CDR3 DNA: TGCAGTGCTACCCCGGGACACGCGAACACTGAAGCTTTCTTT.

As regards this clonotype: It may be a read error: a sequence one base away is much more abundant. The chain links TRBV7-3 to TRBJ2-3; perhaps D is TRBD1 or TRBD2 (6 bases each). The CDR3 length is 13 residues. Trimming took off 5 bases at V and 3 bases at J, with 9 bases between the two ends. Germline V gene lookup returns CDR1 SGHTA and CDR2 FQGTGA. The CDR3 reads CASSGGPTDTQYF. The CDR3 coding sequence is TGTGCCAGCAGCGGGGGGCCGACAGATACGCAGTATTTT.

This clonotype has ten or more counts. The rearrangement uses TRBV30 and TRBJ1-5; D not resolved. Germline-derived CDR1 and CDR2 are GTSNPN and SVGIG (reference sequence). Trimming pared 1 base from V and 2 bases from J, leaving 9 bases between. The CDR3 has 14 amino acids. Here the CDR3 reads CAWSGQLGNQPQHF. The CDR3 nucleotides are TGTGCCTGGAGTGGTCAGTTAGGCAATCAGCCCCAGCATTTT.

The V and J genes are TRBV15 and TRBJ2-4; TRBD1 agrees at 8 bases. The CDR3 sequence is 13 residues long. Trimming at V came to 3 bases and at J to 9 bases, leaving 4 bases not matched to a gene. Germline values: CDR1 LNHNV, CDR2 YYDKDF (reference sequence). The CDR3 loop is CATSRDRDGIQYF. DNA of the CDR3: TGTGCCACCAGCAGGGACAGGGATGGCATTCAGTACTTC.

This clonotype came up many times. The chain uses TRBV24-1 and TRBJ2-3; D gene uncertain. Germline CDR1 KGHDR, CDR2 SFDVKD. This CDR3 comprises 15 residues. The V and J ends lost 4 bases and 1 base respectively, with 11 bases between them. The CDR3 nucleotides are TGTGCCACCAGTGACCCTGGTTTGGGCACAGATACGCAGTATTTT. Amino acids: CATSDPGLGTDTQYF.

A single count supports this clonotype. This chain links TRBV6-1 with TRBJ2-3; 7 bases agree with TRBD2. The CDR3 covers 17 residues. The V segment lost 7 bases and the J segment 5 bases; nucleotides outside the gene matches: 18. CDR1 is MNHNS and CDR2 is SASEGT in the germline V gene. This CDR3 is CASNLKGSAGRRDTQYF. The DNA of the CDR3 is TGTGCCAGCAACCTCAAGGGGTCAGCGGGGAGGAGAGATACGCAGTATTTT.